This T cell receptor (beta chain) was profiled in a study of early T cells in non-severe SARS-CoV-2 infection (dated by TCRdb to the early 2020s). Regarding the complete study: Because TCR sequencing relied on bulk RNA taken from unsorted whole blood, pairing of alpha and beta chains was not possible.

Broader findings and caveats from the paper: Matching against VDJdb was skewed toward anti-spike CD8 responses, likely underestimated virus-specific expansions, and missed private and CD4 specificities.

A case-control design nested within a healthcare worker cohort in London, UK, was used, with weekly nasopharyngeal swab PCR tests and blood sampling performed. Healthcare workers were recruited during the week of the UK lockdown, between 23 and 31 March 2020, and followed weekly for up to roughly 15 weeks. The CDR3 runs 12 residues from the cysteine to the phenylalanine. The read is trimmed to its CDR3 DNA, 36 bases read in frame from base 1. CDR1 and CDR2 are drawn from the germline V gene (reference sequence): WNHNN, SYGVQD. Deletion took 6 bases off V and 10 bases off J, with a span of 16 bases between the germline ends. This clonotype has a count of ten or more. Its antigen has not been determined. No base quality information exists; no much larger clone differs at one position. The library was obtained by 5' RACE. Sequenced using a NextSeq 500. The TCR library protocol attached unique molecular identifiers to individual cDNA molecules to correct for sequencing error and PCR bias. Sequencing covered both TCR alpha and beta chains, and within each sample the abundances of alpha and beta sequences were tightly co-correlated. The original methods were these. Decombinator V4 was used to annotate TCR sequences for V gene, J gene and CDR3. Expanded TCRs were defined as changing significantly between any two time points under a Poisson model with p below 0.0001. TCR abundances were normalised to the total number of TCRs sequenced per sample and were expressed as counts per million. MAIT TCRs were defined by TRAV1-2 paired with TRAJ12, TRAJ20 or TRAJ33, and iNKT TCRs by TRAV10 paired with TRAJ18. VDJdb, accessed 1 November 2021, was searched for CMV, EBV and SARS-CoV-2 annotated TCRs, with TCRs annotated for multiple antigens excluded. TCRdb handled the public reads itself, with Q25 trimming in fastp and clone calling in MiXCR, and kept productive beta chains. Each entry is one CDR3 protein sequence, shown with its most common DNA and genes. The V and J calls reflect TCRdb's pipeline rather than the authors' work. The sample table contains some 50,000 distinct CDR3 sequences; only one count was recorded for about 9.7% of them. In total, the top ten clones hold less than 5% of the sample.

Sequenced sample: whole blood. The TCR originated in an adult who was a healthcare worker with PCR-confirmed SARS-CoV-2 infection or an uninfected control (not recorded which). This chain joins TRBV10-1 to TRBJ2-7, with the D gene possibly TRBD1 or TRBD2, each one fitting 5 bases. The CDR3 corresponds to CASSRDRRGQYF. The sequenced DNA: TGCGCCAGCAGCCGGGACCGCCGGGGTCAGTACTTC.